Below, 9 T cell receptor beta chains from the same sample are listed, as sequenced in a study of blood T cell repertoires in COVID-19 (TCRdb year 2020). Receptor libraries were prepared by the immunoSEQ multiplex PCR assay. TCRdb mirrors the immuneACCESS table, restricted to in-frame sequences. Some clones are absent from its copies; in checked studies, under half trace to an unresolved V gene, and the reason for the others is unknown. The sample table holds nearly 350,000 clones, of which 90% to 95% were seen once. The top ten clonotypes cover about 3.5% of the sample. Sequencing was done on a sample of peripheral blood. The receptors were gathered from a woman aged 18-29 years who had recovered from COVID-19.

The chain joins TRBV2 to TRBJ2-7; D not resolved. Trimming removed 7 bases at V and 3 bases at J, with 7 bases between. Germline values: CDR1 SNHLY, CDR2 FYNNEI. The CDR3 contains 11 residues. The CDR3 DNA reads as TGTGCCAGCACCGGGTACTACGAGCAGTACGTC. It encodes CASTGYYEQYV.

The chain combines TRBV11-3 with TRBJ2-1, with a tentative D call TRBD1 (6 bases). This CDR3 has 14 amino acids. The V gene lost 1 base and the J gene lost 3 bases, with 7 bases spanning the gap. In germline, CDR1 is SGHNT, CDR2 YENEEA. DNA of the CDR3: TGTGCCAGCAGCTTAGCGGGACACTACAATGAGCAGTTCTTC. Translating gives CASSLAGHYNEQFF.

J is TRBJ2-1 and V is TRBV5-4; TRBD2 matches 13 bases. Germline-derived CDR1 and CDR2 are SGHNT and YYREEE (reference sequence). The CDR3 is made up of 20 amino acids. Trimming removed 3 bases from V and 0 bases from J; junction bases left unmatched: 12. In DNA form, the CDR3 reads TGTGCCAGCAGCTCCCCCGGACTAGCGGGGGATCAGAGCTCCTACAATGAGCAGTTCTTC. As protein: CASSSPGLAGDQSSYNEQFF.

The chain is built from TRBV5-4 and TRBJ1-2; D is perhaps TRBD1 (5 bases). V shed 6 bases and J shed 2 bases, with 11 bases lying between them. The CDR3 has 13 amino acids. The germline CDR1 and CDR2 sequences are SGHNT and YYREEE (reference sequence). The CDR3 region has the DNA TGTGCCAGCATGATCGACAGAAACTATGGCTACACCTTC. Translated: CASMIDRNYGYTF.

The chain uses TRBV30 and TRBJ1-2; D gene uncertain. Per the germline V gene, CDR1 is GTSNPN and CDR2 is SVGIG (reference sequence). Trimming took 2 bases from V and 2 from J, leaving 12 bases between them. This CDR3 comprises 14 residues. CDR3 sequence: CAWSIGIQNYGYTF. For the CDR3, the DNA is TGTGCCTGGAGTATCGGGATACAGAACTATGGCTACACCTTC.

The J gene is TRBJ1-3, the V gene TRBV19; 8 nucleotides match TRBD1. This CDR3 is 14 amino acids long. V trimming: 3 bases; J trimming: 2 bases; junction bases outside the gene matches: 0. CDR1 LNHDA and CDR2 SQIVND come from the germline V gene (reference sequence). The CDR3 DNA is TGTGCCAGTAGTATGGACAGGGCTGGAAACACCATATATTTT. Translation: CASSMDRAGNTIYF. The variable domain in full, completed from reference TRBV19 and TRBJ1-3, reads DGGITQSPKYLFRKEGQNVTLSCEQNLNHDAMYWYRQDPGQGLRLIYYSQIVNDFQKGDIAEGYSVSREKKESFPLTVTSAQKNPTAFYLCASSMDRAGNTIYFGEGSWLTVV.

V and J are TRBV7-9 and TRBJ2-7; 14 bases map to TRBD2. Looked up from germline, CDR1 is SEHNR and CDR2 is FQNEAQ (reference sequence). The J segment lost 3 bases and the V segment lost 3 bases, leaving 7 bases of the junction unmatched. There are 17 residues in the CDR3. CDR3 in amino acids: CASSLTSGRAGFYEQYV. The CDR3 DNA reads as TGTGCCAGCAGCTTGACTAGCGGGAGGGCGGGCTTCTACGAGCAGTACGTC.

The J gene is TRBJ2-7, the V gene TRBV3-1 (or the pseudogene TRBV3-2); 9 positions match TRBD2. V lost 4 bases, J lost 5 bases, and 12 bases stayed unmatched. CDR3 length: 16 residues. Germline CDR1 and CDR2: LGHDT and YNNKEL (reference sequence). The CDR3 DNA is TGTGCCAGCAGCCGAGCTAGCGGGAAACTGGCCCACGAGCAGTACGTC. Translation: CASSRASGKLAHEQYV.

The J gene is TRBJ1-2, the V gene TRBV11-3, with D maybe TRBD1 (6 bases). Trimming pared 0 bases from V and 7 bases from J, leaving 30 bases between. CDR3 size: 20 residues. Germline-derived CDR1 and CDR2 are SGHNT and YENEEA. DNA of the CDR3: TGTGCCAGCAGCTTAGAGCTAGGTCTATTTGGGGGCGAGACCACCCCTGGCTACACCTTC. This encodes CASSLELGLFGGETTPGYTF.